The 30 T cell receptor beta chains listed next were all sequenced from one sample in a study of shared clonotypes between healthy human individuals. Profiled with immunoSEQ multiplex PCR; TCRdb holds only in-frame clones, not every one. The sample holds 2 million to 3 million clones, 90% to 95% seen once. Sequencing used naive CD4+ T cells from PBMCs. Subset specified: CD45RA+ positively selected. Receptor source: a young man in good health. Some clones in this sample may be carry-over from other donors' samples.

The chain combines TRBV7-9 with TRBJ2-3; TRBD2 matches at 11 bases. Germline loops: CDR1 SEHNR, CDR2 FQNEAQ (reference sequence). CDR3 length: 17 residues. J was trimmed by 0 bases and V by 8 bases; bases with no gene match: 10. The CDR3 bases are TGTGCCAGCGGGAGGCTAGCGGGAGGAACCAGCACAGATACGCAGTATTTT. It encodes CASGRLAGGTSTDTQYF.

The CDR3 loop is CASSQEPSRAVTDTQYF. CDR3 DNA sequence: TGCGCCAGCAGCCAAGAACCTAGCCGGGCGGTCACAGATACGCAGTATTTT. The V and J genes are TRBV4-3 and TRBJ2-3, with a weak D call TRBD2 (5 bases). V was pared by 0 bases and J by 2 bases, with 15 bases between. Germline CDR1 is LGHNA and CDR2 is YSLEER. The CDR3 consists of 17 residues.

The rearrangement uses TRBV28 and TRBJ2-6, with TRBD1 identical over 9 bases. This CDR3 is built from 18 residues. Germline trimming cut 0 bases from V and 1 base from J; bases unmatched to any gene: 4. CDR1 MDHEN and CDR2 SYDVKM come from the germline V gene. The CDR3 coding sequence is TGTGCCAGCAGTTTATGGGGGACAGGGAAATCTGGGGCCAACGTCCTGACTTTC. This gives the protein CASSLWGTGKSGANVLTF.

The chain carries TRBV9 and TRBJ1-2; D gene unclear. Germline values: CDR1 SGDLS, CDR2 YYNGEE. V lost 0 bases and J lost 5, with 8 bases in between. This CDR3 has 13 amino acids. The CDR3 spells CASSVAHAYGYTF. CDR3 in DNA: TGTGCCAGCAGCGTAGCGCATGCTTATGGCTACACCTTC.

The CDR3 sequence is CSVRTGSHQPQHF. CDR3 sequence (DNA): TGCAGCGTTAGGACAGGGAGCCATCAGCCCCAGCATTTT. The chain has TRBV29-1 and TRBJ1-5; 8 bases line up with TRBD1. The length of the CDR3 is 13 residues. Trimming cost V 5 bases and J 5 bases; bases outside gene matches: 5. Germline lookup yields CDR1 SQVTM and CDR2 ANQGSEA.

This clone was found a few times. The chain recombines TRBV20-1 with TRBJ1-1, with D unclear. The CDR3 consists of 11 residues. Looked up from germline, CDR1 is DFQATT and CDR2 is SNEGSKA (reference sequence). The CDR3 DNA follows: TGCAGGACGGGAAGCAACACTGAAGCTTTCTTT. It codes for CRTGSNTEAFF.

Comment on this clone: In the same sample, other DNA sequences code for this CDR3. The chain has TRBV19 and TRBJ1-2; a possible D gene is TRBD1 (5 bases). The CDR3 has 12 residues. CDR1 and CDR2 from the germline V gene are LNHDA and SQIVND (reference sequence). V was cut by 5 bases and J by 4 bases, with 8 bases left in between. The CDR3 loop reads CASSGDSYGYTF. CDR3 DNA sequence: TGTGCCAGTAGTGGCGACAGCTATGGCTACACCTTC.

The CDR3 protein is CSVAGTAMNTEAFF. The CDR3 DNA sequence: TGCAGCGTCGCCGGGACGGCGATGAACACTGAAGCTTTCTTT. The chain has TRBV29-1 and TRBJ1-1, with a weak D call TRBD1 (5 bases). Trimming cost V 6 bases and J 0 bases, with 14 bases left between them. This CDR3 has 14 residues. Germline loops: CDR1 SQVTM, CDR2 ANQGSEA.

The V call is TRBV6-5, the J call TRBJ2-7; D remains ambiguous. The CDR3 is made up of 15 amino acids. V lost 0 bases and J lost 5, with 14 bases in between. Germline assignment: CDR1 MNHEY and CDR2 SVGAGI. In DNA, the CDR3 is TGTGCCAGCAGTTACTCGTTAGGGCGCCCGGACGAGCAGTACTTC. Translated, it gives CASSYSLGRPDEQYF.

This sequence joins TRBV28 and TRBJ2-7, with D possibly matching TRBD2 (6 bases). Trimming removed 3 bases at V and 3 bases at J, with 12 bases between. The CDR3 is 14 amino acids. Germline assignment: CDR1 MDHEN and CDR2 SYDVKM. CDR3 protein: CASSFGGAVYEQYF. CDR3 DNA: TGTGCCAGCAGTTTCGGCGGGGCCGTCTACGAGCAGTACTTC.

The chain links TRBV20-1 to TRBJ1-5; unclear D gene. Per the germline V gene, CDR1 is DFQATT and CDR2 is SNEGSKA (reference sequence). Between the trimmed V and J ends, which lost 3 bases and 9 bases, there was a span of 6 bases. This CDR3 has 10 residues. CDR3 in amino acids: CSASTRPQHF. As DNA, the CDR3 is TGCAGTGCTAGTACGAGGCCCCAGCATTTT.

The CDR3, as DNA: TGTGCCAGCATAAGGTCTGGAAACACCATATATTTT. Translation gives CASIRSGNTIYF. The V call is TRBV5-8, the J call TRBJ1-3; D is unresolved. The V end was cut by 6 bases, the J end by 1 base, with 5 bases between. Germline CDR1 SGHTS, CDR2 YDEGEE. The CDR3 spans 12 residues. The whole variable domain, filled in from reference TRBV5-8 and TRBJ1-3, reads EAGVTQSPTHLIKTRGQQATLRCSPISGHTSVYWYQQALGLGLQFLLWYDEGEERNRGNFPPRFSGRQFPNYSSELNVNALELEDSALYLCASIRSGNTIYFGEGSWLTVV.

The genes are TRBV7-9 and TRBJ2-3, with TRBD1 matching 8 bases. In germline, CDR1 is SEHNR, CDR2 FQNEAQ (reference sequence). V gave up 1 base and J gave up 6 bases; unmatched junction bases: 9. CDR3 length: 16 residues. CDR3 protein: CASSLVIGQGWDTQYF. The DNA for the CDR3 is TGTGCCAGCAGCTTAGTAATCGGACAGGGTTGGGATACGCAGTATTTT.

V and J are TRBV4-2 and TRBJ2-3, with 12 positions matching TRBD2. Trimming took 5 bases from V and 6 from J; bases not matched to a gene: 12. Germline-derived CDR1 and CDR2 are LGHNA and YNFKEQ. The CDR3 runs to 17 residues. In nucleotides, the CDR3 is TGTGCCAGCAGCGGAGGAGGGACTAGCGGGCCGGGCGATACGCAGTATTTT. The encoded protein is CASSGGGTSGPGDTQYF.

V and J are TRBV28 and TRBJ2-7; 7 bases map to TRBD1. The CDR3 spans 15 residues. The J segment lost 4 bases and the V segment lost 5 bases, leaving 11 bases of the junction unmatched. Germline CDR1 MDHEN, CDR2 SYDVKM. Written as DNA, the CDR3 is TGTGCCAGCAGTCCTACAGGGGCGAGGTCTTACGAGCAGTACTTC. Its protein is CASSPTGARSYEQYF.

CDR3 nucleotide sequence: TGTGCCAGCCATACCAAAGACAGGGTCTATGGCTACACCTTC. This translates into CASHTKDRVYGYTF. The chain uses TRBV6-5 and TRBJ1-2; 7 nucleotides align to TRBD1. The CDR3 covers 14 residues. CDR1 is MNHEY, CDR2 SVGAGI, per germline. The V segment lost 8 bases and the J segment 4 bases; nucleotides outside the gene matches: 10.

V is TRBV29-1 and J is TRBJ1-2; D perhaps matches TRBD1 (5 bases). The CDR3 totals 13 residues. V was trimmed by 7 bases and J by 7 bases, leaving 19 bases between them. Germline V gene sequence: CDR1 SQVTM, CDR2 ANQGSEA. In DNA, the CDR3 is TGCAGCGCCGGGGACGACGGGGGTGGTGGCTACACCTTC. It specifies CSAGDDGGGGYTF.

A single count supports this clone. V gene TRBV7-3 combines with J gene TRBJ2-3, with 7 bases fitting TRBD2. The CDR3 runs to 16 residues. In germline, CDR1 is SGHTA, CDR2 FQGTGA. V dropped 3 bases and J dropped 1; count of bases not matched to a gene: 7. The CDR3 DNA reads TGTGCCAGCAGCTTTTCTCTCGCGGGAGGCACAGATACGCAGTATTTT. The encoded protein is CASSFSLAGGTDTQYF.

V usage is TRBV29-1 and J usage is TRBJ1-2; no reliable D call. The CDR3 is 16 amino acids. Trimming pared 4 bases from V and 2 bases from J, leaving 20 bases between. Germline lookup yields CDR1 SQVTM and CDR2 ANQGSEA. The CDR3 reads CSVVSPGGNLNYGYTF. CDR3 bases: TGCAGCGTTGTTTCGCCAGGCGGAAACTTGAACTATGGCTACACCTTC.

The CDR3 is CASSLFSSSYEQYF. The CDR3 nucleotides read TGTGCCAGCAGTTTGTTCTCAAGCTCCTACGAGCAGTACTTC. This chain connects TRBV28 to TRBJ2-7; D not certain. The germline V gene has CDR1 MDHEN and CDR2 SYDVKM. V lost 3 bases, J lost 0 bases, and 9 bases lay in between. The CDR3 is 14 residues long.

The chain has TRBV5-1 and TRBJ2-3; 7 bases agree with TRBD2. The V segment lost 3 bases and the J segment 6 bases; nucleotides outside the gene matches: 13. Germline CDR1 reads SGHRS; CDR2 reads YFSETQ. The CDR3 sequence is 16 residues long. CDR3 nucleotides: TGCGCCAGCAGCTCGCGGGGACTAATTAGTGGGGATACGCAGTATTTT. It specifies CASSSRGLISGDTQYF.

The V gene is TRBV21-1, the J gene TRBJ2-5. TRBV21-1 is termed a pseudogene. The CDR3 is made up of 16 amino acids. Written as DNA, the CDR3 is TGTGCCAGCAGCAAAGCCGGGGCCAGGTACCAAGAGACCCAGTACTTC. Its protein product is CASSKAGARYQETQYF.

The chain carries TRBV7-2 and TRBJ2-1, with D possibly being TRBD1 (5 bases). The CDR3 is 15 amino acids. V was pared by 4 bases and J by 2 bases, with 12 bases between. Per the germline V gene, CDR1 is SGHTA and CDR2 is FQGNSA. The CDR3 DNA reads TGTGCCAGCAGCTCCCCCCGGACAACCTACAATGAGCAGTTCTTC. This codes for CASSSPRTTYNEQFF.

This chain links TRBV5-1 with TRBJ2-7; D call uncertain. Germline values: CDR1 SGHRS, CDR2 YFSETQ. There are 19 residues in the CDR3. V lost 0 bases to trimming and J lost 2 bases, with 24 bases between them. CDR3 in amino acids: CASSLALGLGWATPYEQYF. DNA for the CDR3: TGCGCCAGCAGCTTGGCCCTAGGCCTGGGGTGGGCCACTCCCTACGAGCAGTACTTC.

The J gene is TRBJ1-1, the V gene TRBV27; D uncertain. Deletions cut 5 bases from V and 1 base from J, with 5 bases between. CDR1 is MNHEY and CDR2 is SMNVEV in the germline V gene (reference sequence). This CDR3 has 12 residues. The CDR3 loop is CASSRPNTEAFF. Written as DNA, the CDR3 is TGTGCCAGCAGTCGCCCGAACACTGAAGCTTTCTTT.

The chain has TRBV9 and TRBJ2-1; 7 positions agree with TRBD2. The length of the CDR3 is 17 residues. Germline V gene sequence: CDR1 SGDLS, CDR2 YYNGEE. V trimming: 3 bases; J trimming: 2 bases; junction bases outside the gene matches: 11. CDR3 amino acids: CASSARGAGDAYNEQFF. The CDR3 DNA reads as TGTGCCAGCAGCGCCCGTGGCGCGGGAGACGCCTACAATGAGCAGTTCTTC.

The rearrangement joins TRBV6-5 to TRBJ2-3; no definite D call. Germline-derived CDR1 and CDR2 are MNHEY and SVGAGI. V lost 7 bases, J lost 0 bases, and 5 bases lay in between. This CDR3 has 12 residues. DNA of the CDR3: TGTGCCAGCATGGGGAGCACAGATACGCAGTATTTT. This sequence encodes CASMGSTDTQYF.

J is TRBJ2-7 and V is TRBV11-2; D unresolved. Germline-derived CDR1 and CDR2 are SGHAT and FQNNGV. With 2 bases removed from V and 7 bases from J, the gap between germline ends came to 12 bases. The CDR3 covers 13 residues. DNA for the CDR3: TGTGCCAGCAGCTTATCGGCCCAGGTGGAGCAGTACTTC. This translates into CASSLSAQVEQYF.

For this clone: The same CDR3 is also encoded by other DNA sequences in this sample. The genes are TRBV6-6 and TRBJ2-7, with a weak D call TRBD1 (5 bases). This CDR3 region has 14 residues. The germline V and J ends were trimmed by 0 bases and 4 bases, with 10 bases remaining between them. CDR1 and CDR2 from the germline V gene are MNHNY and SVGAGI (reference sequence). CDR3 in DNA: TGTGCCAGCAGTTACTCAGACAGATTGTACGAGCAGTACTTC. Amino acid sequence: CASSYSDRLYEQYF.

The chain combines TRBV5-3 with TRBJ1-4; possible D gene TRBD1, 5 bases. TRBV5-3 is sorted into the ORF group, with uncertain function. V shed 5 bases and J shed 6 bases, with 17 bases lying between them. This CDR3 has 15 amino acids. The CDR3 nucleotides read TGTGCCAGAAGGTCCCCTCCCAGGGAGGATGAAAAACTGTTTTTT. Translation: CARRSPPREDEKLFF.